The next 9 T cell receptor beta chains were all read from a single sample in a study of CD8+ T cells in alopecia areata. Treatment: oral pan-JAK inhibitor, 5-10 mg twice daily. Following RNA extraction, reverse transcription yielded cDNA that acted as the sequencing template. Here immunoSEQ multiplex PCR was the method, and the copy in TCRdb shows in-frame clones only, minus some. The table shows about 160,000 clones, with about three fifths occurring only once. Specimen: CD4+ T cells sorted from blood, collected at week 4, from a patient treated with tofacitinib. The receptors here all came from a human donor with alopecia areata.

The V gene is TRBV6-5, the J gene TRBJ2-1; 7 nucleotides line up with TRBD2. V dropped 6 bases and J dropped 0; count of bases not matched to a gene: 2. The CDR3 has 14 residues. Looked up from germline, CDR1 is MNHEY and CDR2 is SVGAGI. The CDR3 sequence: CASRTSVSYNEQFF. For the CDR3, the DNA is TGTGCCAGCAGAACTAGCGTCTCCTACAATGAGCAGTTCTTC.

The CDR3 loop reads CASSLTLAHEKLFF. The CDR3 DNA reads TGTGCCAGCAGCTTAACCCTCGCCCACGAAAAACTGTTTTTT. This chain uses TRBV5-6 with TRBJ1-4; D unclear. Germline V lookup: CDR1 SGHDT, CDR2 YYEEEE. This CDR3 has 14 amino acids. V dropped 2 bases and J dropped 8 bases, with 13 bases sitting between them.

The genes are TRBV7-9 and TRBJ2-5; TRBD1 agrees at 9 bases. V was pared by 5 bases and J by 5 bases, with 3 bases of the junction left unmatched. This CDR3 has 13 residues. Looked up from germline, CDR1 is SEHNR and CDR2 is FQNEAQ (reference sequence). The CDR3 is CASSTDRGETQYF. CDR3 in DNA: TGTGCCAGCAGCACAGACAGGGGGGAGACCCAGTACTTC.

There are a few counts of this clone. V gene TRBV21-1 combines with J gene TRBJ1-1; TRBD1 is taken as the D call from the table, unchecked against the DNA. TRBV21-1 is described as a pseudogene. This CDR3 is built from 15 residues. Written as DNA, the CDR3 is TGTGCCAGCAGCCCCCGGGGACAGTGGAAGACTGAAGCTTTCTTT. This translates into CASSPRGQWKTEAFF.

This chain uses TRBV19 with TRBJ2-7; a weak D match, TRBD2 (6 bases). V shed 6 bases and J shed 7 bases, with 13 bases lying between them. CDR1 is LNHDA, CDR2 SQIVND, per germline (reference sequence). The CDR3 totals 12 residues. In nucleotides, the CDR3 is TGTGCCAGTAGGGACTATTCGGGTGAGCAGTACTTC. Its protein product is CASRDYSGEQYF.

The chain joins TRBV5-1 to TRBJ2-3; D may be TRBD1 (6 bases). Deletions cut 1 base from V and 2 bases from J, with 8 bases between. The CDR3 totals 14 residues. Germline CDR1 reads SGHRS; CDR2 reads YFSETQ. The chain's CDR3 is CASSLTGNTDTQYF. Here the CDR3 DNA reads TGCGCCAGCAGCTTGACAGGGAACACAGATACGCAGTATTTT. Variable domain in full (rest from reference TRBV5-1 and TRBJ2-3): KAGVTQTPRYLIKTRGQQVTLSCSPISGHRSVSWYQQTPGQGLQFLFEYFSETQRNKGNFPGRFSGRQFSNSRSEMNVSTLELGDSALYLCASSLTGNTDTQYFGPGTRLTVL.

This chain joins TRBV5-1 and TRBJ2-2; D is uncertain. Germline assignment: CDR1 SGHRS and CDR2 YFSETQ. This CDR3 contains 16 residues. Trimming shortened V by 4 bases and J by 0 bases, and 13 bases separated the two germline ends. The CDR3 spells CASSAMLTTNTGELFF. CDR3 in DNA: TGCGCCAGCAGCGCGATGCTGACAACGAACACCGGGGAGCTGTTTTTT.

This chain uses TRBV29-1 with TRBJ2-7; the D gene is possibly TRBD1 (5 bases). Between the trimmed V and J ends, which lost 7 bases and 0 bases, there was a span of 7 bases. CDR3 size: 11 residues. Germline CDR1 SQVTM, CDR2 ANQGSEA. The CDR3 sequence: CSATVSYEQYF. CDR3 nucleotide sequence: TGCAGCGCGACAGTCTCCTACGAGCAGTACTTC.

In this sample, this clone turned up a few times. CDR3 loop: CASSGTRAGNTIYF. CDR3 DNA: TGTGCCAGCAGCGGGACCAGAGCTGGAAACACCATATATTTT. The genes are TRBV6-1 and TRBJ1-3; possibly TRBD1 for D (5 bases). The V gene's germline CDR1 is MNHNS and CDR2 SASEGT. Between the trimmed V and J ends, which lost 6 bases and 2 bases, there was a span of 11 bases. The CDR3 runs to 14 residues.